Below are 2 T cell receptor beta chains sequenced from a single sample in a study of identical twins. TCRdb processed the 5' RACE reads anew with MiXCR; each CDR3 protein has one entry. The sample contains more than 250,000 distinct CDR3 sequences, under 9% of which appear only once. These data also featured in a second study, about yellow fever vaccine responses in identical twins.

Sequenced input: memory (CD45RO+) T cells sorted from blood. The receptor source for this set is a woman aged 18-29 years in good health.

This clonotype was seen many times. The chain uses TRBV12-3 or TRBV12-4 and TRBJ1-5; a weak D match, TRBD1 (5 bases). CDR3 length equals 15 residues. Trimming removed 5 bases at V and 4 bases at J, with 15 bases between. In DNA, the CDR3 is TGTGCCAGCAGTCCCTCAGGGAGCTCGAATCAGCCCCAGCATTTT. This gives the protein CASSPSGSSNQPQHF.

The CDR3 loop reads CASSQVGSGRVRDEQFF. CDR3 DNA sequence: TGTGCCAGCAGCCAAGTAGGCAGCGGGAGGGTTCGGGATGAGCAGTTCTTC. The rearrangement joins TRBV3-1 to TRBJ2-1, with 10 bases that match TRBD2. V shed 1 base and J 8 bases; nucleotides not matched to a gene: 11. This CDR3 comprises 17 residues. Germline CDR1 and CDR2: LGHDT and YNNKEL (reference sequence).